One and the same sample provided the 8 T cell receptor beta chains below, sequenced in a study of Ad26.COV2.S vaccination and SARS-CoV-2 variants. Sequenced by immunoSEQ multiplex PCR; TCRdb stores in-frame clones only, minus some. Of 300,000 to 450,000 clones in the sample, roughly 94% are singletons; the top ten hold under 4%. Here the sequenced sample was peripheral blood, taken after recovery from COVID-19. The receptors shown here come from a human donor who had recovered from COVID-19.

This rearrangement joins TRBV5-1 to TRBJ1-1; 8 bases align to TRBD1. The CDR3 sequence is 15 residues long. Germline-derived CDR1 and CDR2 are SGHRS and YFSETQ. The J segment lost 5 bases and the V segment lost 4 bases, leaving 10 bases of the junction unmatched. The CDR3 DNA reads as TGCGCCAGCAGCGCTTCAGGGGGCGGCGAAACTGAAGCTTTCTTT. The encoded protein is CASSASGGGETEAFF.

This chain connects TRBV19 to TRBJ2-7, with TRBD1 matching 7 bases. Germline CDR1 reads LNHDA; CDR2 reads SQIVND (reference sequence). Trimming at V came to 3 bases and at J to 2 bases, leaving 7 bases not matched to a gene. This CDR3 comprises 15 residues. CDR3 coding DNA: TGTGCCAGTAGTATCGCGACAGGGCCTACCTACGAGCAGTACTTC. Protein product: CASSIATGPTYEQYF.

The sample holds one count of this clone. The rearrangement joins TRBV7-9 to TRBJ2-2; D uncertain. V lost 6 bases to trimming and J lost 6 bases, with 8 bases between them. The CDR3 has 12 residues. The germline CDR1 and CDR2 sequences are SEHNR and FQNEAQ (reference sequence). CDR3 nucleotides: TGTGCCAGCAGTCATTCGCCCGGGGAGCTGTTTTTT. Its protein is CASSHSPGELFF.

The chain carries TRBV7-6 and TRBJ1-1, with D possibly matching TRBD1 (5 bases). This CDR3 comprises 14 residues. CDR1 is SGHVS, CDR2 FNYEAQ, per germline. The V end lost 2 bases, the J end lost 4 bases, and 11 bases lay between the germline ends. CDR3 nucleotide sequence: TGTGCCAGCAGCTTATCAGGGTCGGGCACTGAAGCTTTCTTT. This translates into CASSLSGSGTEAFF.

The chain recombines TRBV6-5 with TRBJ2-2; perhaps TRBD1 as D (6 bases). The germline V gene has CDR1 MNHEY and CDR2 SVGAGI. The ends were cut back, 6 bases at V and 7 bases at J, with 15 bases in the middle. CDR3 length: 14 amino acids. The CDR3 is CASSLTQGHGELFF. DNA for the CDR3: TGTGCCAGCAGCCTTACACAGGGTCACGGGGAGCTGTTTTTT.

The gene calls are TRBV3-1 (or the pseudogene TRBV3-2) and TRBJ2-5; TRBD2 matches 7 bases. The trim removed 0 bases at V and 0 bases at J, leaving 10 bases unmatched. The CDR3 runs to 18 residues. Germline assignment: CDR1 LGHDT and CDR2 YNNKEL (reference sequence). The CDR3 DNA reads TGTGCCAGCAGCCAAGACCGTGGACTAGGGCTATACCAAGAGACCCAGTACTTC. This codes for CASSQDRGLGLYQETQYF.

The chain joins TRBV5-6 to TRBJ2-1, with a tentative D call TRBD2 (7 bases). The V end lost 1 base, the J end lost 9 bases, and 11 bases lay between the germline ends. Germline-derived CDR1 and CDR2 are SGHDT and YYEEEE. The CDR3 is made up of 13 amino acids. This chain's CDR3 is CASSLWGGIEQFF. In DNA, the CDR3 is TGTGCCAGCAGCTTGTGGGGGGGCATTGAGCAGTTCTTC.

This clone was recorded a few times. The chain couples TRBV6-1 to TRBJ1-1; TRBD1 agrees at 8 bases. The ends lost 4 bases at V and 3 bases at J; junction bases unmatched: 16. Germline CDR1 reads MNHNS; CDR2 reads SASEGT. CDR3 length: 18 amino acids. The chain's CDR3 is CASSGPGQALFGDTEAFF. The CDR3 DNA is TGTGCCAGCAGTGGCCCGGGACAGGCCCTTTTTGGGGACACTGAAGCTTTCTTT.